The 25 T cell receptor beta chains presented below share a single source sample, sequenced in a study of technical replicates of blood from a few donors. Clones were read by immunoSEQ multiplex PCR, and TCRdb kept only the in-frame ones, dropping some. This table holds 60,000 to 80,000 clones, approximately 90% found once. The sample was PBMCs. These TCRs come from a human donor in good health. Some clones in this sample may be carry-over from other donors' samples.

DNA of the CDR3: TGTGCCAGCAGCGGAGACAGGCGCTCTTTCTCTGGAAACACCATATATTTT. Encoded protein: CASSGDRRSFSGNTIYF. V is TRBV7-9 and J is TRBJ1-3, with a tentative D call TRBD1 (6 bases). This CDR3 comprises 17 residues. Trimming took off 5 bases at V and 0 bases at J, with 17 bases between the two ends. Germline V gives CDR1 SEHNR, CDR2 FQNEAQ (reference sequence).

The chain is built from TRBV5-4 and TRBJ2-3; 8 bases agree with TRBD2. Trimming at V came to 7 bases and at J to 4 bases, leaving 14 bases not matched to a gene. Germline V gene sequence: CDR1 SGHNT, CDR2 YYREEE (reference sequence). CDR3 length: 16 amino acids. The CDR3 protein is CASAQGGTRLADTQYF. Here the CDR3 DNA reads TGTGCCAGCGCGCAAGGCGGGACTAGATTGGCAGATACGCAGTATTTT.

The CDR3 DNA reads as TGCAGCGGAAGTAGCGGGGGCGAGACCCAGTACTTC. This gives the protein CSGSSGGETQYF. The chain recombines TRBV29-1 with TRBJ2-5, with TRBD2 identical over 9 bases. This CDR3 is built from 12 residues. Germline loops: CDR1 SQVTM, CDR2 ANQGSEA. J was trimmed by 5 bases and V by 7 bases; bases with no gene match: 5.

V usage is TRBV19 and J usage is TRBJ1-1, with D possibly matching TRBD1 (5 bases). V was shortened by 6 bases and J by 11 bases, with 16 bases between the two germline ends. Germline-derived CDR1 and CDR2 are LNHDA and SQIVND (reference sequence). This CDR3 comprises 12 residues. The CDR3 nucleotides read TGTGCCAGTAGCCAGGGCTACCTGGCGGCTTTCTTT. Protein: CASSQGYLAAFF.

V gene TRBV9 combines with J gene TRBJ1-3; TRBD1 agrees at 7 bases. This CDR3 has 16 residues. V lost 3 bases, J lost 0 bases, and 6 bases stayed unmatched. Per the germline V gene, CDR1 is SGDLS and CDR2 is YYNGEE. The CDR3 DNA follows: TGTGCCAGCAGCGCGACGACAGGGTTCTCTGGAAACACCATATATTTT. This encodes CASSATTGFSGNTIYF.

V is TRBV4-3 and J is TRBJ2-3; TRBD2 is a possible D gene (5 bases). The germline V and J ends were trimmed by 0 bases and 11 bases, with 12 bases remaining between them. CDR3 length: 13 residues. Germline-derived CDR1 and CDR2 are LGHNA and YSLEER. The CDR3 nucleotides read TGCGCCAGCAGCCAAGAGCCCATCGGGGAGCAGTATTTT. Translating gives CASSQEPIGEQYF.

This chain connects TRBV5-1 to TRBJ2-7; 8 nucleotides match TRBD2. The CDR3 length is 15 residues. Per the germline V gene, CDR1 is SGHRS and CDR2 is YFSETQ. The V and J ends lost 1 base and 0 bases, in that order; junction bases with no gene match: 3. The CDR3 reads CASSLFLAGSYEQYF. The DNA for the CDR3 is TGCGCCAGCAGCTTGTTCCTAGCGGGCTCCTACGAGCAGTACTTC.

There are a few counts of this clone. This chain connects TRBV6-4 to TRBJ2-6; the D gene is possibly TRBD2 (6 bases). Trimming removed 2 bases at V and 1 base at J, with 6 bases between. The CDR3 spans 15 residues. The germline V gene has CDR1 MRHNA and CDR2 SNTAGT. CDR3 coding DNA: TGTGCCAGCAGTGACGGGGGGTCTGGGGCCAACGTCCTGACTTTC. Translating gives CASSDGGSGANVLTF.

The sample holds one count of this clone. J is TRBJ2-2 and V is TRBV7-8; D call uncertain. V was shortened by 3 bases and J by 2 bases, with 13 bases between the two germline ends. The CDR3 consists of 16 residues. Per the germline V gene, CDR1 is SGHVS and CDR2 is FQNEAQ. CDR3 bases: TGTGCCAGCAGCTTCGGAGTGCTACGAAACACCGGGGAGCTGTTTTTT. Translating gives CASSFGVLRNTGELFF.

The rearrangement joins TRBV18 to TRBJ2-7, with unresolved D. The CDR3 has 12 amino acids. V lost 5 bases and J 4 bases, leaving 9 bases between the germline ends. CDR1 is KGHSH, CDR2 LQKENI, per germline. The chain's CDR3 is CASSGSAYEQYF. CDR3 bases: TGTGCCAGCTCAGGCTCCGCTTACGAGCAGTACTTC. The full variable domain, rest sourced from reference TRBV18 and TRBJ2-7, is NAGVMQNPRHLVRRRGQEARLRCSPMKGHSHVYWYRQLPEEGLKFMVYLQKENIIDESGMPKERFSAEFPKEGPSILRIQQVVRGDSAAYFCASSGSAYEQYFGPGTRLTVT.

The chain recombines TRBV7-9 with TRBJ2-2; no reliable D call. Germline V gene data show CDR1 as SEHNR and CDR2 as FQNEAQ (reference sequence). The CDR3 covers 17 residues. V shed 5 bases and J shed 4 bases, with 20 bases lying between them. The CDR3 DNA sequence: TGTGCCAGCAGCCCCAAATTTAGGTTACAGTCCACCGGGGAGCTGTTTTTT. This codes for CASSPKFRLQSTGELFF.

This clone appeared a single time. This sequence joins TRBV29-1 and TRBJ1-2; the match to TRBD1 covers 7 bases. The CDR3 is 13 amino acids. J was trimmed by 4 bases and V by 5 bases; bases with no gene match: 7. Per germline, CDR1 SQVTM and CDR2 ANQGSEA. The CDR3 is CSVTKTGAYGYTF. DNA for the CDR3: TGCAGCGTTACGAAAACAGGGGCCTATGGCTACACCTTC.

The chain employs TRBV5-1 and TRBJ2-1; 12 bases match TRBD2. Losses at the gene ends were 4 bases for V and 15 bases for J; bases not matched to a gene: 8. This CDR3 has 13 residues. Germline V lookup: CDR1 SGHRS, CDR2 YFSETQ. DNA of the CDR3: TGCGCCAGCAGCCTCGGGACTAGCGGGTCTCTGTTCTTC. Protein sequence: CASSLGTSGSLFF.

The chain recombines TRBV5-1 with TRBJ2-4; 8 bases agree with TRBD2. Germline loops: CDR1 SGHRS, CDR2 YFSETQ. V lost 3 bases, J lost 5 bases, and 10 bases stayed unmatched. CDR3 length: 16 residues. This CDR3 is CASSSIYSGTQNIQYF. The CDR3 coding sequence is TGCGCCAGCAGCTCCATCTATAGCGGGACCCAAAACATTCAGTACTTC.

The V gene is TRBV4-2, the J gene TRBJ2-5, with 9 positions matching TRBD2. The CDR3 spans 16 residues. V was pared by 1 base and J by 2 bases, with 5 bases of the junction left unmatched. Germline V gene sequence: CDR1 LGHNA, CDR2 YNFKEQ. The CDR3 bases are TGTGCCAGCAGCCAAGGAGCGGGGGGCCCTCAAGAGACCCAGTACTTC. Protein sequence: CASSQGAGGPQETQYF.

This clone was found a few times. The chain joins TRBV5-1 to TRBJ2-2; 10 nucleotides align to TRBD1. The V gene's germline CDR1 is SGHRS and CDR2 YFSETQ. The CDR3 is 17 amino acids. With 4 bases clipped from V and 2 bases from J, the junction kept 8 bases outside the gene matches. This CDR3 is CASSQTRTGGNTGELFF. CDR3 bases: TGCGCCAGCAGCCAGACGCGGACAGGGGGAAACACCGGGGAGCTGTTTTTT.

The chain combines TRBV19 with TRBJ2-1; D is uncertain. The CDR3 has 16 residues. Germline-derived CDR1 and CDR2 are LNHDA and SQIVND (reference sequence). V lost 5 bases and J 2 bases, leaving 16 bases between the germline ends. The CDR3 DNA reads TGTGCCAGTAGTCTTACGAGTTTTTCCGCCTACAATGAGCAGTTCTTC. It translates to CASSLTSFSAYNEQFF.

In the case of this clone: The DNA is left out, because the CDR3 cannot be placed on it with certainty; the CDR3 is given as TCRdb lists it. This chain joins TRBV7-9 and TRBJ1-3. In germline, CDR1 is SEHNR, CDR2 FQNEAQ (reference sequence). The CDR3 is 14 amino acids in total, end residues counted. CDR3 amino acids: CASSTSGSGNTIYF.

This clone was recorded once. The gene calls are TRBV25-1 and TRBJ1-2; D is perhaps TRBD1 (5 bases). The CDR3 spans 17 residues. From germline, CDR1 is MGHDK and CDR2 SYGVNS. With 2 bases removed from V and 3 bases from J, the gap between germline ends came to 19 bases. The CDR3 coding sequence is TGTGCCAGCAGTGAACTCCGGGACTCCGGAGGGGACTATGGCTACACCTTC. Protein: CASSELRDSGGDYGYTF.

This chain connects TRBV19 to TRBJ1-1, with TRBD1 as a possible D gene (6 bases). CDR1 LNHDA and CDR2 SQIVND come from the germline V gene (reference sequence). V lost 7 bases and J lost 1, with 10 bases in between. CDR3 length: 13 residues. Here the CDR3 reads CASTRGANTEAFF. CDR3 sequence (DNA): TGTGCCAGTACTCGGGGGGCGAACACTGAAGCTTTCTTT.

This clone was picked up one time. V is TRBV5-1 and J is TRBJ1-1; no firm D call. Germline values: CDR1 SGHRS, CDR2 YFSETQ. Trimming shortened V by 7 bases and J by 6 bases, and 16 bases separated the two germline ends. The CDR3 totals 13 residues. This CDR3 is CASSTAGMAEAFF. In DNA, the CDR3 is TGCGCCAGCTCAACGGCGGGGATGGCTGAAGCTTTCTTT.

CDR3 amino acids: CAISELAANYEQYF. The CDR3 DNA reads TGTGCCATCAGTGAGCTAGCAGCCAACTACGAGCAGTACTTC. The V and J genes are TRBV10-3 and TRBJ2-7; possibly TRBD2 for D (5 bases). This CDR3 spans 14 amino acids. Between the trimmed V and J ends, which lost 2 bases and 3 bases, there was a span of 11 bases. CDR1 ENHRY and CDR2 SYGVKD come from the germline V gene.

The chain combines TRBV2 with TRBJ1-4; no reliable D call. The CDR3 is 13 residues long. Germline CDR1 reads SNHLY; CDR2 reads FYNNEI. V lost 7 bases to trimming and J lost 8 bases, with 14 bases between them. The CDR3 DNA is TGTGCCAGCAATAGACCAGAGGAAGAAAAACTGTTTTTT. Its translation: CASNRPEEEKLFF.

The chain is built from TRBV10-3 and TRBJ1-2, with 7 bases that match TRBD1. After removal of 7 bases from V and 5 bases from J, the junction contained 10 bases not matched to a gene. The CDR3 loop spans 14 amino acids. Germline V gene sequence: CDR1 ENHRY, CDR2 SYGVKD. The CDR3 nucleotides read TGTGCCATCAAGAAGGAAGGACAGGTTTATGGCTACACCTTC. Its translation: CAIKKEGQVYGYTF.

V usage is TRBV19 and J usage is TRBJ2-3; TRBD2 agrees at 8 bases. Germline V gives CDR1 LNHDA, CDR2 SQIVND (reference sequence). The CDR3 covers 16 residues. Trimming removed 5 bases from V and 0 bases from J; junction bases left unmatched: 7. The CDR3 nucleotides are TGTGCCAGTAGTCCCGGGGGACTAGATAGCACAGATACGCAGTATTTT. Its protein is CASSPGGLDSTDTQYF.